This T cell receptor beta chain was observed in a study of shared clonotypes between healthy human individuals. Across the whole study: CD4 naive and memory got three plates each, CD8 naive two, CD8 memory one. Study observations and caveats: When compared with the clonotypes that were shared by all four sorted-subset donors, the non-shared clonotypes turned out to have lower generation probabilities.

CD45RA+ naive and CD45RA-negative memory subsets were separated from CD4+ cells. A remark on this clone: Its antigen is currently unknown.

Produced via immunoSEQ multiplex PCR; TCRdb's table is partial and in-frame only. The repertoire holds approximately 1.1 million clones, with 70% to 80% as singletons. This CDR3 spans 17 amino acids. V lost 0 bases to trimming and J lost 1 base, with 15 bases between them. Germline lookup yields CDR1 SGDLS and CDR2 YYNGEE. This chain joins TRBV9 and TRBJ2-3; D is possibly TRBD1 (6 bases). This receptor was identified in a man aged 18 to 29 in good health. Some clones in this sample may be carry-over from other donors' samples. Sequencing used memory CD4+ T cells from PBMCs. As to subset: CD45RA-negative fraction. CDR3 sequence: CASSVEWGRQGTDTQYF. The CDR3 coding sequence is TGTGCCAGCAGCGTAGAATGGGGGAGACAGGGCACAGATACGCAGTATTTT.